The clone carrying this T cell receptor (beta chain) was recorded many times. Its antigen remains unidentified. Unique molecular identifiers were used in preparing the TCRbeta library. MiXCR, applied by TCRdb to the PCR reads, yields one record per CDR3 protein. The sample has some 300,000 distinct CDR3 sequences; roughly a tenth are singletons. The V gene's germline CDR1 is LGHNA and CDR2 YNFKEQ. The CDR3 spans 17 residues. The V and J ends lost 0 bases and 2 bases, in that order; junction bases with no gene match: 6. This sample is part of a study of T-cell reconstitution after alpha-beta-depleted transplantation in children. Broader study findings: The high TCRbeta diversity at day 60 in some patients came from surviving recipient T cells and thymic progenitors. From newly produced T cells came most of the T-cell counts and diversity one year after transplant.

The rearrangement uses TRBV4-2 and TRBJ2-1; 8 nucleotides match TRBD2. The TCR originated in a boy in the first two years of life with acute myeloid leukemia, due to receive a stem cell transplant. The sample here was PBMCs, taken before TCRalphabeta/CD19-depleted stem cell transplant. The CDR3 nucleotides read TGTGCCAGCAGCCAAGATCAGCGGGGGCCAGCCTACAATGAGCAGTTCTTC. Its protein is CASSQDQRGPAYNEQFF.